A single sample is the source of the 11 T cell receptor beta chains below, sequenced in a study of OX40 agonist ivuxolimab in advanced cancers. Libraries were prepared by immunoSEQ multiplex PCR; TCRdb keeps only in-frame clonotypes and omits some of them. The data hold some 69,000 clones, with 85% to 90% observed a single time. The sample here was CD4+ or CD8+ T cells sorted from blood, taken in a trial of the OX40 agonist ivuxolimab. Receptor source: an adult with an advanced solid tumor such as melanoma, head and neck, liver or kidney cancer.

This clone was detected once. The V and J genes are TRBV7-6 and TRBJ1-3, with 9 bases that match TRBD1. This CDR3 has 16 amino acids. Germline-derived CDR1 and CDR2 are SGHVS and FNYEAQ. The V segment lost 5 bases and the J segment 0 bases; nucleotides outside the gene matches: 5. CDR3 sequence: CASSPPGQGSGNTIYF. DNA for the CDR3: TGTGCCAGCAGCCCACCGGGACAGGGCTCTGGAAACACCATATATTTT.

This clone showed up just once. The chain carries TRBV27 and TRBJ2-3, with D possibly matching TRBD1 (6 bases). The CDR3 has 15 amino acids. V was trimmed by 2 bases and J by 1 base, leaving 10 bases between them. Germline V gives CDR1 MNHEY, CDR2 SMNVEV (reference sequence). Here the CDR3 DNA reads TGTGCCAGCAGTTTAAATGGACAGCGCACAGATACGCAGTATTTT. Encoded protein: CASSLNGQRTDTQYF.

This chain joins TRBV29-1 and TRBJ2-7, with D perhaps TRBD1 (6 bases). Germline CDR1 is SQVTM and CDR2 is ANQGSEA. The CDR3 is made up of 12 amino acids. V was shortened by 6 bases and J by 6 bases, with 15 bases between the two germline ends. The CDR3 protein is CSVSRQGSEQYF. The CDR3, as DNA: TGCAGCGTATCACGGCAGGGGTCCGAGCAGTACTTC.

The CDR3 here is CASSSPDTDTQYF. The CDR3 bases are TGTGCCAGCAGTAGCCCTGACACAGATACGCAGTATTTT. The chain couples TRBV6-1 to TRBJ2-3; no firm D call. Between the trimmed V and J ends, which lost 5 bases and 2 bases, there was a span of 8 bases. CDR1 is MNHNS, CDR2 SASEGT, per germline. The CDR3 has 13 amino acids.

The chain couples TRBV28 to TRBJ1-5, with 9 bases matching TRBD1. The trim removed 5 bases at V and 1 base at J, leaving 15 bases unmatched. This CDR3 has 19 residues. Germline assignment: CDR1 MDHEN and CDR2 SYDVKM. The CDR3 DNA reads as TGTGCCAGCAGTCCCTCTCAACAGGGGGCGGGTTTCAGCAATCAGCCCCAGCATTTT. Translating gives CASSPSQQGAGFSNQPQHF.

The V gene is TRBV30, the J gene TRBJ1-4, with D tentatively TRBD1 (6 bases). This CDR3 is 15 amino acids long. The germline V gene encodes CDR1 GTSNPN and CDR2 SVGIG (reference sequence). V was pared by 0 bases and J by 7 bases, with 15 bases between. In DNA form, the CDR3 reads TGTGCCTGGAGTGTAATGGGACAATTGTCTGAAAAACTGTTTTTT. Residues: CAWSVMGQLSEKLFF.

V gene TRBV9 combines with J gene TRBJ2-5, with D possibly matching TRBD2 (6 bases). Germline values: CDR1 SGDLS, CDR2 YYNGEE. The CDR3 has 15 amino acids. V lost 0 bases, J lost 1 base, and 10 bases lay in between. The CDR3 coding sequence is TGTGCCAGCAGCGTAGGGACTACAACCCAAGAGACCCAGTACTTC. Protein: CASSVGTTTQETQYF.

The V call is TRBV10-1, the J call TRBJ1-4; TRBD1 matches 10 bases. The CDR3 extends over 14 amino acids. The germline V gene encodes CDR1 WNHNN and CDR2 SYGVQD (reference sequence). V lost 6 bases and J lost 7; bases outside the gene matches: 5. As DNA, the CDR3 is TGCGCCAGCAGCCCCGGGACAGGGGCTGAAAAACTGTTTTTT. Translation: CASSPGTGAEKLFF.

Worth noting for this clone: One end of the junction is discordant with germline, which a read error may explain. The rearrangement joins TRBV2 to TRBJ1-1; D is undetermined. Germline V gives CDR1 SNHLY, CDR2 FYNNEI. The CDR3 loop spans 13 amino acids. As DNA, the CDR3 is TGTGCCAGCAGTCAAGCTCCCGAACGTGGGGCTTTCTTT. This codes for CASSQAPERGAFF.

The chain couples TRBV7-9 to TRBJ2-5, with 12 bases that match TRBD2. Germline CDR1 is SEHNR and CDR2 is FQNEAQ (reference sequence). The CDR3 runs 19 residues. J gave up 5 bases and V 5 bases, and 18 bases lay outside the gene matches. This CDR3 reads CASSPHRGLAGGTRETQYF. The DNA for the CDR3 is TGTGCCAGCAGCCCCCATCGGGGGCTAGCGGGGGGGACACGGGAGACCCAGTACTTC.

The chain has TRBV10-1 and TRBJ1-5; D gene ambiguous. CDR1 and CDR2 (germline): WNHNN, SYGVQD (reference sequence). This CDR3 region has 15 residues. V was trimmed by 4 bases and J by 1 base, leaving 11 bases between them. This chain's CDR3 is CASSVVAWSNQPQHF. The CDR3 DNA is TGCGCCAGCAGTGTCGTGGCATGGAGCAATCAGCCCCAGCATTTT.